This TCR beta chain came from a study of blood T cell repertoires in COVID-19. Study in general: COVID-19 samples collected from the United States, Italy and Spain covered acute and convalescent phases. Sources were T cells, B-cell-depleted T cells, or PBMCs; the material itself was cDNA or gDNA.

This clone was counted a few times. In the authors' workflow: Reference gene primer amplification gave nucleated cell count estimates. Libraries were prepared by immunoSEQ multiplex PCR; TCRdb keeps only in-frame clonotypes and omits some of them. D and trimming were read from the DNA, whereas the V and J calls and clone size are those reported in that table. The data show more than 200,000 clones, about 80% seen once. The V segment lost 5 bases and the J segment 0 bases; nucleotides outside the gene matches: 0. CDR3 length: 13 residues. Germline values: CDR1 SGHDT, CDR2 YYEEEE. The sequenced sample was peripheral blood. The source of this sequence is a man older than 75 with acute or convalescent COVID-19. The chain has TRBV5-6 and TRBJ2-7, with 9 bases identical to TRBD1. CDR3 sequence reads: CASRDRGSYEQYF. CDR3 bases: TGTGCCAGCAGGGACAGGGGCTCCTACGAGCAGTACTTC.